These T cell receptor beta chains were read from a single sample in a study of naive and memory T cell subsets. Via MiXCR, TCRdb re-called the UMI-ligation and nested PCR reads, giving one row per CDR3 protein. The sample includes 89,000 or so distinct CDR3 sequences, roughly 14% of them seen just once. The source material was central memory CD4+ T cells from blood. The receptors shown here come from a human donor in good health. Each CDR3 is given without its conserved first and last residue.

j_call: TRBJ2-7
v_call: TRBV20-1
cdr3_aa: SAPGTVGWEQY

j_call: TRBJ2-1
v_call: TRBV19
cdr3_aa: ASTSLGQGPYNEQF

j_call: TRBJ2-3
v_call: TRBV6-2/TRBV6-3
cdr3_aa: ASSLPVGTQY

j_call: TRBJ2-1
v_call: TRBV29-1
cdr3_aa: SVDRGRTSGYNEQF

j_call: TRBJ2-3
v_call: TRBV7-2
cdr3_aa: ASSFRPSTDTQY

j_call: TRBJ2-1
v_call: TRBV7-2
cdr3_aa: ASSLMPDLNEQF

j_call: TRBJ2-3
v_call: TRBV7-2
cdr3_aa: ASRETGYTQY

j_call: TRBJ1-5
v_call: TRBV6-2/TRBV6-3
cdr3_aa: ASTATGGPNQPQH

j_call: TRBJ1-1
v_call: TRBV12-3/TRBV12-4
cdr3_aa: ASSLRGLAEAF

j_call: TRBJ2-7
v_call: TRBV7-9
cdr3_aa: ASSSRTPEQY

j_call: TRBJ2-7
v_call: TRBV6-2/TRBV6-3
cdr3_aa: ASRLQYNYEQY

j_call: TRBJ2-1
v_call: TRBV2
cdr3_aa: ASSRTDNEQF

j_call: TRBJ2-7
v_call: TRBV9
cdr3_aa: ASSVAPGQGERQY

j_call: TRBJ1-1
v_call: TRBV29-1
cdr3_aa: SVAPGTVNTEAF

j_call: TRBJ2-3
v_call: TRBV25-1
cdr3_aa: ASSVAGLSTDTQY

j_call: TRBJ2-7
v_call: TRBV18
cdr3_aa: ASSPGTGGNEQY

j_call: TRBJ2-5
v_call: TRBV7-3
cdr3_aa: ASSFLRETQY

j_call: TRBJ2-5
v_call: TRBV27
cdr3_aa: ASSFRGGLAGGAETQY

j_call: TRBJ2-1
v_call: TRBV5-4
cdr3_aa: ASSLARGRANNEQF

j_call: TRBJ2-6
v_call: TRBV12-3/TRBV12-4
cdr3_aa: ASRGPYSGANVLT

j_call: TRBJ1-6
v_call: TRBV7-2
cdr3_aa: ASSLALTANTNSPLH

j_call: TRBJ2-3
v_call: TRBV10-3
cdr3_aa: AIAAGTDTQY

j_call: TRBJ2-5
v_call: TRBV5-1
cdr3_aa: ASSLEFEETQY

j_call: TRBJ1-6
v_call: TRBV6-5
cdr3_aa: ASRLRGSYNSPLH

j_call: TRBJ2-1
v_call: TRBV25-1
cdr3_aa: ASSAASLAGDLNEQF

j_call: TRBJ2-7
v_call: TRBV5-4
cdr3_aa: ASSLGGVSSYEQY

j_call: TRBJ2-6
v_call: TRBV9
cdr3_aa: ASSPRQGVGSGANVLT

j_call: TRBJ1-1
v_call: TRBV28
cdr3_aa: ASSERDTEAF

j_call: TRBJ2-1
v_call: TRBV6-5
cdr3_aa: ASNKWGAVNEQF

j_call: TRBJ2-4
v_call: TRBV10-3
cdr3_aa: AISESLGQVAKNIQY

j_call: TRBJ2-1
v_call: TRBV4-2
cdr3_aa: ASSQAEDGVYNEQF

j_call: TRBJ2-5
v_call: TRBV3-1
cdr3_aa: ASSLSGSVRQETQY

j_call: TRBJ2-5
v_call: TRBV7-6
cdr3_aa: ASSRAGTQY

j_call: TRBJ2-1
v_call: TRBV9
cdr3_aa: ASSVASRNEQF

j_call: TRBJ2-3
v_call: TRBV7-9
cdr3_aa: ASSTGTGPDTQY

j_call: TRBJ2-4
v_call: TRBV23-1
cdr3_aa: ASSQSGTGHPSKNIQY

j_call: TRBJ2-7
v_call: TRBV29-1
cdr3_aa: SVVLQAEEQY

j_call: TRBJ1-1
v_call: TRBV5-1
cdr3_aa: ASSLWTAMNTEAF

j_call: TRBJ1-6
v_call: TRBV27
cdr3_aa: ASSRGQGAFSSPLH

j_call: TRBJ2-3
v_call: TRBV5-1
cdr3_aa: ASSELITDTQY

j_call: TRBJ2-5
v_call: TRBV5-6
cdr3_aa: ASSLSGVEETQY

j_call: TRBJ2-1
v_call: TRBV20-1
cdr3_aa: SARDVAGGFNEQF

j_call: TRBJ1-5
v_call: TRBV7-6
cdr3_aa: ASSLGRDQPQH

j_call: TRBJ2-1
v_call: TRBV20-1
cdr3_aa: SARDTSGRADEQF

j_call: TRBJ1-2
v_call: TRBV30
cdr3_aa: AWSPTRGYT

j_call: TRBJ2-3
v_call: TRBV11-2
cdr3_aa: ASSLDAGTSGRRDTQY

j_call: TRBJ1-5
v_call: TRBV6-1
cdr3_aa: ASSEGGGNPQPQH

j_call: TRBJ2-2
v_call: TRBV2
cdr3_aa: ASSGTGWTGELF

j_call: TRBJ2-1
v_call: TRBV9
cdr3_aa: ASSASVGAEQF

j_call: TRBJ2-3
v_call: TRBV24-1
cdr3_aa: ATSDSTSADTQY

j_call: TRBJ2-7
v_call: TRBV6-2/TRBV6-3
cdr3_aa: ASKKPGQSYEQY

j_call: TRBJ2-3
v_call: TRBV20-1
cdr3_aa: SARDTTSGILDTQY

j_call: TRBJ2-7
v_call: TRBV5-8
cdr3_aa: ASSLEGTGAFEQY

j_call: TRBJ1-2
v_call: TRBV10-3
cdr3_aa: AISEPDRGIYGYT

j_call: TRBJ2-7
v_call: TRBV3-1
cdr3_aa: ASRQQGPGEQY

j_call: TRBJ1-2
v_call: TRBV6-6
cdr3_aa: ASSIIPPSGSVIYGYT

j_call: TRBJ1-6
v_call: TRBV30
cdr3_aa: AWSVQGTGRSPLH